This TCR beta chain was captured in a study of shared clonotypes between healthy human individuals. Study context: Every donor yielded three CD4 naive, three CD4 memory, two CD8 naive and one CD8 memory plate. Points from the study as a whole: The diversity represented, both genetic and in exposure history, was limited by few donors.

Method: immunoSEQ multiplex PCR; TCRdb's copy keeps in-frame clones and lacks some. This sample has around 1.5 million clones; around 98% occur once, and the top ten carry roughly 0.42%. A note on this clone: Its antigen is undetermined.

Healthy HIV-negative adults with no recent acute infections or vaccinations were recruited as donors. The germline V and J ends were trimmed by 0 bases and 4 bases, with 13 bases remaining between them. Per germline, CDR1 MNHEY and CDR2 SVGAGI. The CDR3 runs to 16 residues. The receptor was isolated from a man younger than 40 in good health. J is TRBJ1-3 and V is TRBV6-5; a possible D gene is TRBD1 (5 bases). The sequencing input was naive CD4+ T cells sorted from blood. Subset specified: CD45RA+ positively selected. The CDR3 loop is CASSYSRDVGGNTIYF. The CDR3 nucleotides read TGTGCCAGCAGTTACTCCAGGGACGTTGGCGGAAACACCATATATTTT.